These 2 T cell receptor beta chains came from one sample sequenced in a study of graft-versus-host responses after intestinal transplantation (dated by TCRdb to about 2021). The time point label, as the study defines it: cells obtained before transplantation from donor or recipient. No antigen is known for these receptors. To prepare the library, the immunoSEQ multiplex PCR assay was applied. TCRdb carries this immuneACCESS record with in-frame sequences only. Its versions omit some clonotypes, under half of them owing to an unresolved V gene in the studies checked, with the rest unexplained. The sample table lists 23,000 or so clones, 82% of them with a count of one. The top ten clonotypes cover 0.93% of the sample. Sequenced material: unstimulated CD8+ T cells sorted from spleen or lymph node cells, taken before transplant. The receptors derive from a human donor who was the organ donor for an intestinal transplant.

V gene TRBV11-2 combines with J gene TRBJ2-5; 7 nucleotides align to TRBD1. The CDR3 sequence is 16 residues long. Per the germline V gene, CDR1 is SGHAT and CDR2 is FQNNGV. J was trimmed by 4 bases and V by 7 bases; bases with no gene match: 15. DNA for the CDR3: TGTGCCAGCACCGTAGGGGGCGCCCCATCGCGAGAGACCCAGTACTTC. This encodes CASTVGGAPSRETQYF.

This sequence joins TRBV30 and TRBJ2-1, with 15 bases identical to TRBD2. Germline CDR1 and CDR2: GTSNPN and SVGIG (reference sequence). The CDR3 spans 16 residues. Trimming removed 0 bases from V and 4 bases from J; junction bases left unmatched: 1. The CDR3: CAWSVGLAGGYNEQFF. DNA of the CDR3: TGTGCCTGGAGTGTAGGACTAGCGGGAGGGTACAATGAGCAGTTCTTC.